This T cell receptor (beta chain) is from a study of blood T cell repertoires in COVID-19. TCRdb keeps only in-frame clones here, not all; method: immunoSEQ multiplex PCR. The repertoire consists of 150,000 to 200,000 clones, with roughly 88% occurring once and the leading ten covering 10% to 15%. Two consecutive negative NP/OP PCR tests, clearance, or resolved symptoms defined Cohort 3 recovery. CDR3 length: 14 residues. Germline V gene data show CDR1 as MDHEN and CDR2 as SYDVKM. V lost 4 bases to trimming and J lost 1 base; unmatched junction nucleotides: 3. The gene calls are TRBV28 and TRBJ1-1; TRBD1 aligns across 7 bases. The clonotype comes from a woman aged 55-69 years who had recovered from COVID-19. The sample taken for sequencing was PBMCs or T cells enriched from blood (not recorded which). CDR3 coding DNA: TGTGCCAGCAGTTACAGGGGAGGGAACACTGAAGCTTTCTTT. Its protein product is CASSYRGGNTEAFF.